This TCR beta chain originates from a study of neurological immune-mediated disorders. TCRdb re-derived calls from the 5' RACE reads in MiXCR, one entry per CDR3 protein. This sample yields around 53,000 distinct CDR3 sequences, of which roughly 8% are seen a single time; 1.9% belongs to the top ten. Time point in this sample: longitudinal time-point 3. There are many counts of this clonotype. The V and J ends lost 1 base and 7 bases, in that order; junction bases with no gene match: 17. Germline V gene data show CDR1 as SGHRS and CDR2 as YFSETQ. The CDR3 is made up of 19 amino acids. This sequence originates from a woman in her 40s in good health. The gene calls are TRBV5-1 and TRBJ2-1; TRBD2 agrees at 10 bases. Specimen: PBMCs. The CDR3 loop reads CASSLSNFLLAGERNEQFF. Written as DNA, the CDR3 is TGCGCCAGCAGCTTGTCCAACTTCCTGCTAGCGGGGGAGAGGAATGAGCAGTTCTTC.